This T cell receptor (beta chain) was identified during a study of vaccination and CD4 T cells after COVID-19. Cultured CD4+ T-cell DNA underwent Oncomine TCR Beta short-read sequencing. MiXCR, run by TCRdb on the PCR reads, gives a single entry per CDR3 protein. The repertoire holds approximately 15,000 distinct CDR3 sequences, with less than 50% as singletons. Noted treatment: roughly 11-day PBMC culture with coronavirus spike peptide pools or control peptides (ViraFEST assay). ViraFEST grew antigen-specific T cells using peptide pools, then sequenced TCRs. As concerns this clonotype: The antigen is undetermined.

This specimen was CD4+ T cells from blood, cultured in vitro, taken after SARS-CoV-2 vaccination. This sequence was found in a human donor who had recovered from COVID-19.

In nucleotides, the CDR3 is TGTGCCAGTAGTGAGAGGGCAGAGACCCAGTACTTC. It translates to CASSERAETQYF. The chain employs TRBV19 and TRBJ2-5, with a weak D call TRBD2 (5 bases). V shed 5 bases and J shed 4 bases, with 8 bases lying between them. From germline, CDR1 is LNHDA and CDR2 SQIVND (reference sequence). CDR3 size: 12 residues.